The following is a T cell receptor beta chain sequence with its context. The sample belongs to a study of T cell responses to AZD1222 COVID-19 vaccine. Sequencing was performed with immunoSEQ multiplex PCR; in TCRdb, only in-frame clones are kept and a portion is missing. The sample has 110,000 to 150,000 clones, 90% to 95% seen once. Looked up from germline, CDR1 is MNHEY and CDR2 is SMNVEV (reference sequence). Losses at the gene ends were 10 bases for V and 0 bases for J; bases not matched to a gene: 9. The CDR3 contains 16 residues. The genes are TRBV27 and TRBJ1-6, with 7 bases that match TRBD1. This sequence originates from an adult in good health. The material was peripheral blood, obtained on day 0 of AZD1222 vaccination. DNA of the CDR3: TGTGCCACCCGGCCGGGACAGAGCTCCTATAATTCACCCCTCCACTTT. This gives the protein CATRPGQSSYNSPLHF.